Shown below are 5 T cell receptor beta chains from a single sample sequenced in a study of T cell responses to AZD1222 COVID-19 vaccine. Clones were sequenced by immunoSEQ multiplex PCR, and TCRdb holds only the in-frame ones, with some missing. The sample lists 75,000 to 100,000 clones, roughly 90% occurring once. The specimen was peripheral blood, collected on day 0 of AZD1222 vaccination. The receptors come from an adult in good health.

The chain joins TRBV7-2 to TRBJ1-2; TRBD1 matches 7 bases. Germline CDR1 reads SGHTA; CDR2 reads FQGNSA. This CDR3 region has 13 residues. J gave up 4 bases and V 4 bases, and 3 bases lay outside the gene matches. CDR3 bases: TGTGCCAGCAGCTCGGGACAGCTCTATGGCTACACCTTC. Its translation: CASSSGQLYGYTF.

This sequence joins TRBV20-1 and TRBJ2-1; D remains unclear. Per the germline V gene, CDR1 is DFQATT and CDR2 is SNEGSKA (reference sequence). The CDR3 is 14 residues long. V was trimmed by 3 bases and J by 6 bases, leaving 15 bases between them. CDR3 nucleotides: TGCAGTGCTAGTTTGCTAGTGGGTCTCAATGAGCAGTTCTTC. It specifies CSASLLVGLNEQFF.

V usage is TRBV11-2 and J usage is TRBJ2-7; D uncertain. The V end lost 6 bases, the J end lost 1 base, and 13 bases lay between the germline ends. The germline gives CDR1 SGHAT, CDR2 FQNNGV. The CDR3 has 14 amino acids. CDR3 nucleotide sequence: TGTGCCAGCAGACACTACGGGTTATCCTACGAGCAGTACTTC. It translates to CASRHYGLSYEQYF.

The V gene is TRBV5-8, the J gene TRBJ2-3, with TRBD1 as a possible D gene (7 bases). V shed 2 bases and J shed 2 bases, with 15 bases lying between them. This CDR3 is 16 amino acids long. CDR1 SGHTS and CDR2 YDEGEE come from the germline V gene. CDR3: CASSFLQGRPTDTQYF. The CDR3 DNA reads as TGTGCCAGCAGCTTTCTACAGGGGAGGCCCACAGATACGCAGTATTTT.

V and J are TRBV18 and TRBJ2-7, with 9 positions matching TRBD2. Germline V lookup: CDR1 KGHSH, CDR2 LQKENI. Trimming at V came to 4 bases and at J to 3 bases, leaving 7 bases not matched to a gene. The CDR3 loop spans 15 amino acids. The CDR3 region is CASSRPGLAGYEQYF. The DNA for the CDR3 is TGTGCCAGCTCACGACCGGGACTAGCAGGCTACGAGCAGTACTTC.